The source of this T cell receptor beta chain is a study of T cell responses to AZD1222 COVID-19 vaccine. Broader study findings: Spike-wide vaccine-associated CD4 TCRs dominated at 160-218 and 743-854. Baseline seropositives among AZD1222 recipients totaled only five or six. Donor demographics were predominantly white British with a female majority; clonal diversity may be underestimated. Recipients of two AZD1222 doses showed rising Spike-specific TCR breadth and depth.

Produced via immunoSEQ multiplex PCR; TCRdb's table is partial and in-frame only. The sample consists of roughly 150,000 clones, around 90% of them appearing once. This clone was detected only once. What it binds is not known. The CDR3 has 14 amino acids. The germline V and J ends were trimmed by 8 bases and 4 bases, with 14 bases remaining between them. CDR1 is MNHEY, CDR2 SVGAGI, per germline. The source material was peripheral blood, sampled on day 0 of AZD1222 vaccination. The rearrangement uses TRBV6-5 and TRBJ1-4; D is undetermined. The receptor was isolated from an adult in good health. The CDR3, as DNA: TGTGCCAGCGCCCGGACCCCCCATAATGAAAAACTGTTTTTT. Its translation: CASARTPHNEKLFF.